This note documents a single TCR beta chain sequence. As processed by the authors: Reference gene primer amplification gave nucleated cell count estimates. This table comes from immunoSEQ multiplex PCR, and its TCRdb copy is limited to in-frame clones, with some not included. From that table come the V and J calls and clone size; the DNA was used to work out D and trimming. The sample has 60,000 or so clones; about 83% are singletons. The sample is drawn from a study of blood T cell repertoires in COVID-19. Overall study context: Both acute and convalescent COVID-19 samples were obtained from the United States, Italy and Spain.

The source is a woman older than 75 with acute or convalescent COVID-19. The sequenced sample was peripheral blood.

CDR3 nucleotide sequence: TGTGCCAGCAAAGAGGAAGGGGGGGTCATGAACACTGAAGCTTTCTTT. This encodes CASKEEGGVMNTEAFF. This chain links TRBV11-2 with TRBJ1-1; tentative D call: TRBD1 (6 bases). The V end lost 7 bases, the J end lost 0 bases, and 18 bases lay between the germline ends. The CDR3 covers 16 residues. The germline V gene encodes CDR1 SGHAT and CDR2 FQNNGV.